This T cell receptor (beta chain) was found in a study of human T cells and chemical hapten exposure. Whole-study context: Once 0.01% DPC had been applied to the upper back by patch test, readings were taken at 6 days. Study-level points and caveats: The formation of large CDR3 similarity clusters by expanded TCRs significantly exceeded that of controls. DPC sensitization produced no change in TCRs with frequency above 1 in 1000.

Indicated time point: pre-sensitization, week 0. The sample's treatment: therapeutic diphenylcyclopropenone sensitization with weekly scalp DPC. Each patch-test visit's blood sample preceded patch application. This clonotype has ten or more counts. What it binds is unknown. TCRdb called the RACE reads again in MiXCR, with one record for every CDR3 protein. The table shows more than 50,000 distinct CDR3 sequences, with around 7% occurring only once. The TCR sequence derives from a woman aged 25 to 39 with alopecia areata. Some clones in this sample may be carry-over from other donors' samples. This material consisted of whole blood, taken in connection with sensitization to the hapten diphenylcyclopropenone (DPC).

CDR3 DNA sequence: TGTGCCAGCAGCTTGGTCCGTGCCAGGGGCGAGCAGTACTTC. This translates into CASSLVRARGEQYF. This sequence joins TRBV5-7 and TRBJ2-7, with a tentative D call TRBD1 (6 bases). TRBV5-7 is an ORF for which the function is uncertain. V lost 0 bases to trimming and J lost 6 bases, with 13 bases between them. CDR3 size: 14 residues.